These 2 T cell receptor beta chains were all obtained from the same sample, sequenced in a study of blood T cell repertoires in COVID-19. Sequencing used immunoSEQ multiplex PCR; TCRdb keeps in-frame clones, though not all of them. The sample shows around 140,000 clones, about 89% of them seen only once. The sequenced material came from peripheral blood. The receptors derive from a woman aged 65 to 85 with COVID-19, enrolled during active disease.

This clone was recorded a few times. The chain is built from TRBV5-1 and TRBJ2-7, with D unresolved. Trimming removed 3 bases from V and 3 bases from J, with 7 bases in between. Germline V gene lookup returns CDR1 SGHRS and CDR2 YFSETQ. There are 12 residues in the CDR3. Here the CDR3 reads CASSSQNYEQYF. For the CDR3, the DNA is TGCGCCAGCAGCTCCCAAAACTACGAGCAGTACTTC. The entire variable domain, with the rest obtained from reference TRBV5-1 and TRBJ2-7, is as follows: KAGVTQTPRYLIKTRGQQVTLSCSPISGHRSVSWYQQTPGQGLQFLFEYFSETQRNKGNFPGRFSGRQFSNSRSEMNVSTLELGDSALYLCASSSQNYEQYFGPGTRLTVT.

The V gene is TRBV7-2, the J gene TRBJ1-3, with 7 bases aligning to TRBD1. The V gene end was trimmed by 5 bases and the J gene end by 3 bases; junction bases not matched to a gene: 4. Germline V gene sequence: CDR1 SGHTA, CDR2 FQGNSA. CDR3 size: 14 residues. The DNA for the CDR3 is TGTGCCAGCAGCAACGACAGGGTTGGAAACACCATATATTTT. Encoded protein: CASSNDRVGNTIYF.